The 5 T cell receptor beta chains below come from one sample, sequenced in a study of regulatory T cells in long-lasting Graves disease. iRepertoire HTBI primers and Arm-PCR of CDR3 regions built TCR beta libraries. TCRdb re-called the multiplex PCR reads with MiXCR, one entry per CDR3 protein. The table lists some 370,000 distinct CDR3 sequences, approximately 12% of them singletons. Documented time point: newly diagnosed GD, antithyroid drugs for less than 3 months. Preparation of the TCR library used RNA extracted from PBMCs. These same data were also listed under a study on T cells in Graves' hyperthyroidism and ophthalmopathy.

The sequencing used peripheral blood mononuclear cells (PBMCs), collected at new diagnosis, from a patient treated with antithyroid drugs. The receptors come from a woman aged 18-29 years with Graves disease.

The chain carries TRBV7-9 and TRBJ2-1; TRBD1 matches 10 bases. Looked up from germline, CDR1 is SEHNR and CDR2 is FQNEAQ (reference sequence). The V segment lost 5 bases and the J segment 9 bases; nucleotides outside the gene matches: 13. The CDR3 is made up of 16 amino acids. CDR3 protein: CASSHLGQGYQGEQFF. CDR3 coding DNA: TGTGCCAGCAGCCATTTGGGACAGGGGTATCAAGGTGAGCAGTTCTTC.

This clonotype was counted a few times. The chain couples TRBV29-1 to TRBJ2-7, with 8 bases fitting TRBD1. Germline-derived CDR1 and CDR2 are SQVTM and ANQGSEA. This CDR3 has 14 residues. V lost 6 bases, J lost 5 bases, and 12 bases stayed unmatched. The CDR3 reads CSVPATQGADEQYF. Written as DNA, the CDR3 is TGCAGCGTGCCCGCTACTCAGGGGGCGGACGAGCAGTACTTC.

The sample holds a few counts of this clonotype. The V and J genes are TRBV4-2 and TRBJ1-6; D not resolved. Between the trimmed V and J ends, which lost 4 bases and 0 bases, there was a span of 16 bases. The germline V gene encodes CDR1 LGHNA and CDR2 YNFKEQ. There are 18 residues in the CDR3. The CDR3: CASSPTQLSSSYNSPLHF. The DNA for the CDR3 is TGTGCCAGCAGCCCGACACAGCTGTCGAGCTCCTATAATTCACCCCTCCACTTT.

V usage is TRBV27 and J usage is TRBJ2-5; D unresolved. The ends were cut back, 2 bases at V and 2 bases at J, with 9 bases in the middle. The CDR3 totals 14 residues. CDR1 and CDR2 (germline): MNHEY, SMNVEV (reference sequence). The CDR3 here is CASSLKASQETQYF. The CDR3 bases are TGTGCCAGCAGTTTAAAGGCCTCTCAAGAGACCCAGTACTTC.

In its sample, this clonotype was seen many times. The chain couples TRBV9 to TRBJ2-5; perhaps D is TRBD1 or TRBD2 (5 bases each). Trimming took 0 bases from V and 5 from J, leaving 14 bases between them. CDR1 is SGDLS, CDR2 YYNGEE, per germline. The CDR3 contains 15 residues. The CDR3 DNA reads as TGTGCCAGCAGCGTAGGTGGGGCTAGCCGGGAGACCCAGTACTTC. This encodes CASSVGGASRETQYF.